This is a list of T cell receptor beta chains from one sample in a study of control samples from healthy donors and cancer patients. Profiling relied on immunoSEQ multiplex PCR, and the TCRdb table lists in-frame clones only, not all of them. The repertoire has approximately 89,000 clones, approximately 81% of them found once; the top ten carry over 2%. What was sequenced was blood. The receptors were sampled from a woman between 35 and 50 years old in good health. The CDR3 runs from the conserved cysteine through the conserved F or W. The order of the fields is V gene, J gene, D gene, clone size, CDR3 protein, CDR3 DNA. A D gene is named only where the DNA matches it firmly. Size values are once, few and many counts, or a class for expanded clones, and some rows have none.

V: TRBV30
J: TRBJ2-3
D: .
size: .
CDR3: CACVPRGDTQYF
DNA: TGTGCCTGTGTACCCAGGGGAGATACGCAGTATTTT

V: TRBV30
J: TRBJ2-7
D: TRBD2
size: .
CDR3: CAWSLGLGLAGSYEQYF
DNA: TGTGCCTGGAGTTTAGGTCTGGGACTAGCGGGCTCCTACGAGCAGTACTTC

V: TRBV19
J: TRBJ2-2
D: .
size: .
CDR3: CASRRQGLNTGELFF
DNA: TGTGCCAGTAGGCGCCAGGGCCTAAACACCGGGGAGCTGTTTTTT

V: TRBV13
J: TRBJ1-2
D: TRBD1
size: .
CDR3: CASSLRDRSNYGYTF
DNA: TGTGCCAGCAGCTTACGGGACAGGAGTAACTATGGCTACACCTTC

V: TRBV7-2
J: TRBJ2-3
D: .
size: few
CDR3: CASSLKRGDTQYF
DNA: TGTGCCAGCAGCTTGAAAAGGGGAGATACGCAGTATTTT

V: TRBV4-1
J: TRBJ2-3
D: .
size: .
CDR3: CASSLTQGTDTQYF
DNA: TGCGCCAGCAGCCTCACACAGGGCACAGATACGCAGTATTTT

V: TRBV25-1
J: TRBJ1-3
D: .
size: .
CDR3: CASSEHGTLAGNTIYF
DNA: TGTGCCAGCAGTGAACACGGGACGCTCGCTGGAAACACCATATATTTT

V: TRBV30
J: TRBJ1-3
D: .
size: .
CDR3: CAWSIRTAAGAPIYF
DNA: TGTGCCTGGAGCATCCGGACGGCGGCTGGGGCCCCCATATATTTT

V: TRBV5-1
J: TRBJ2-7
D: TRBD2
size: .
CDR3: CASSAGLGPYEQYF
DNA: TGCGCCAGCAGCGCGGGACTAGGACCTTACGAGCAGTACTTC

V: TRBV19
J: TRBJ2-3
D: TRBD1
size: .
CDR3: CARADRDRGTDTQYF
DNA: TGTGCCAGGGCGGACCGGGACAGGGGTACAGATACGCAGTATTTT

V: TRBV6-5
J: TRBJ1-2
D: .
size: .
CDR3: CASRKPVAGGYTF
DNA: TGTGCCAGCAGAAAACCAGTGGCAGGTGGCTACACCTTC

V: TRBV7-9
J: TRBJ2-7
D: .
size: .
CDR3: CASSLLRETYEQYF
DNA: TGTGCCAGCAGCTTGTTGCGGGAAACCTACGAGCAGTACTTC

V: TRBV19
J: TRBJ2-4
D: .
size: .
CDR3: CASSKTGLSLAKNIQYF
DNA: TGTGCCAGTAGTAAGACAGGACTTTCCCTAGCCAAAAACATTCAGTACTTC

V: TRBV3-1/TRBV3-2
J: TRBJ1-1
D: .
size: .
CDR3: CASSLGLGARSTEAFF
DNA: TGTGCCAGCAGCCTCGGTTTAGGGGCGCGAAGCACTGAAGCTTTCTTT

V: TRBV7-2
J: TRBJ2-7
D: TRBD2
size: .
CDR3: CASSPLAGNYEQYF
DNA: TGTGCCAGCAGCCCCCTAGCGGGGAACTACGAGCAGTACTTC

V: TRBV29-1
J: TRBJ1-1
D: .
size: .
CDR3: CSAPTVGTEAFF
DNA: TGCAGCGCACCAACAGTGGGCACTGAAGCTTTCTTT

V: TRBV5-1
J: TRBJ1-2
D: .
size: .
CDR3: CASSLVGRSGYTF
DNA: TGCGCCAGCAGCTTGGTAGGGCGGAGTGGCTACACCTTC

V: TRBV19
J: TRBJ1-1
D: .
size: .
CDR3: CASSIGAGPGITEAFF
DNA: TGTGCCAGTAGTATCGGGGCGGGGCCGGGGATCACTGAAGCTTTCTTT

V: TRBV6-2/TRBV6-3
J: TRBJ1-3
D: .
size: .
CDR3: CASSYTRSWDPGNTIYF
DNA: TGTGCCAGCAGTTACACACGGAGTTGGGACCCTGGAAACACCATATATTTT

V: TRBV6-5
J: TRBJ1-1
D: .
size: few
CDR3: CASSYQGTGHTEAFF
DNA: TGTGCCAGCAGTTACCAGGGTACGGGGCACACTGAAGCTTTCTTT

V: TRBV10-1
J: TRBJ2-1
D: .
size: .
CDR3: CASSEGGWNEQFF
DNA: TGCGCCAGCAGCGAGGGGGGCTGGAATGAGCAGTTCTTC

V: TRBV5-6
J: TRBJ2-6
D: .
size: .
CDR3: CASSLALSGANVLTF
DNA: TGTGCCAGCAGCTTGGCTCTCTCTGGGGCCAACGTCCTGACTTTC

V: TRBV6-5
J: TRBJ1-1
D: .
size: .
CDR3: CASRKTKVMNTEAFF
DNA: TGTGCCAGCAGGAAGACGAAAGTCATGAACACTGAAGCTTTCTTT

V: TRBV6-2/TRBV6-3
J: TRBJ1-5
D: TRBD1
size: .
CDR3: CASSYLGQGAQGNQPQHF
DNA: TGTGCCAGCAGTTACTTGGGACAGGGGGCGCAAGGCAATCAGCCCCAGCATTTT

V: TRBV13
J: TRBJ1-2
D: .
size: few
CDR3: CASSLTGPNYGYTF
DNA: TGTGCCAGCAGCCTGACAGGTCCTAACTATGGCTACACCTTC

V: TRBV6-5
J: TRBJ1-2
D: .
size: .
CDR3: CASSYSARGSYGYTF
DNA: TGTGCCAGCAGTTACTCAGCGCGAGGGAGCTATGGCTACACCTTC

V: TRBV7-8
J: TRBJ1-2
D: .
size: .
CDR3: CASSFDSAQNGYTF
DNA: TGTGCCAGCAGCTTTGACTCAGCTCAGAATGGCTACACCTTC

V: TRBV6-2/TRBV6-3
J: TRBJ2-3
D: TRBD2
size: .
CDR3: CASSLGGGAPDTQYF
DNA: TGTGCCAGCAGTTTGGGCGGGGGGGCCCCAGATACGCAGTATTTT

V: TRBV5-6
J: TRBJ1-1
D: .
size: .
CDR3: CASRWGRGTEAFF
DNA: TGTGCCAGCCGGTGGGGAAGAGGTACTGAAGCTTTCTTT

V: TRBV6-5
J: TRBJ2-5
D: .
size: .
CDR3: CASRGGLGETQYF
DNA: TGTGCCAGCAGAGGCGGCTTGGGGGAGACCCAGTACTTC

V: TRBV3-1/TRBV3-2
J: TRBJ1-2
D: .
size: .
CDR3: CASSINVQYGYTF
DNA: TGTGCCAGCAGCATAAACGTCCAGTATGGCTACACCTTC